What follows are 5 T cell receptor beta chains derived from one specimen sequenced in a study of cytomegalovirus exposure and HLA in healthy donors. Primers: 60 Vbeta forward and 13 Jbeta reverse. Produced via immunoSEQ multiplex PCR; TCRdb's table is partial and in-frame only. The data contain roughly 100,000 clones, 84% of them singletons. The sample taken for sequencing was PBMCs. The receptors here all came from a woman aged 18-29 years in good health and CMV-seropositive.

The genes are TRBV6-5 and TRBJ2-2; a possible D gene is TRBD1 (5 bases). The germline V gene encodes CDR1 MNHEY and CDR2 SVGAGI. The CDR3 extends over 13 amino acids. Trimming took 5 bases from V and 10 from J, leaving 14 bases between them. CDR3 coding DNA: TGTGCCAGCAGTCCCTGGGGCGCCGAGGAGCTGTTTTTT. It is translated as CASSPWGAEELFF.

This sequence joins TRBV5-1 and TRBJ2-7; tentatively, D is TRBD2 (6 bases). This CDR3 is 12 amino acids long. V lost 4 bases, J lost 7 bases, and 12 bases lay in between. Germline V CDR1 and CDR2: SGHRS, YFSETQ. CDR3 region: CASSGRGREQYF. The CDR3 coding sequence is TGCGCCAGCAGCGGGCGGGGTAGGGAGCAGTACTTC.

The chain employs TRBV7-9 and TRBJ2-6; the D gene is possibly TRBD2 (6 bases). The CDR3 spans 18 residues. The germline V gene has CDR1 SEHNR and CDR2 FQNEAQ (reference sequence). V was shortened by 4 bases and J by 2 bases, with 18 bases between the two germline ends. The CDR3 loop is CASSSTWQGGAGANVLTF. In nucleotides, the CDR3 is TGTGCCAGCAGCTCTACCTGGCAGGGAGGCGCTGGGGCCAACGTCCTGACTTTC.

The rearrangement links TRBV4-2 to TRBJ2-1; the match to TRBD2 covers 10 bases. Germline assignment: CDR1 LGHNA and CDR2 YNFKEQ. The CDR3 extends over 18 amino acids. V gave up 5 bases and J gave up 0 bases; unmatched junction bases: 10. The DNA for the CDR3 is TGTGCCAGCAGCGAAGCTCAGCGGGAGGGCTACTCCTACAATGAGCAGTTCTTC. Its translation: CASSEAQREGYSYNEQFF.

This clone was observed a handful of times. The chain has TRBV19 and TRBJ2-7, with D possibly being TRBD2 (7 bases). V lost 5 bases and J 4 bases, leaving 18 bases between the germline ends. The CDR3 contains 15 residues. Germline V gene data show CDR1 as LNHDA and CDR2 as SQIVND (reference sequence). The CDR3 nucleotides are TGTGCCAGTAGTCCAAACGCGGGGGCCCTTTACGAGCAGTACTTC. Translating it yields CASSPNAGALYEQYF.